Described below is a single TCR beta chain sequence and its context. The antigen remains unidentified. This record belongs to a study of persistence of HIV-infected CD4 T cells. As for the study in general: Blood samples, up to roughly 200 mL, came from multiple time points, except two leukapheresis donors sampled once.

Cells were stimulated with CMV-infected fibroblast lysates at 8 to 10 ug/mL. CD40L-negative CD69-negative CD45RO-high memory CD4+ T cells were sorted as populations depleted of antigen-responding cells. For at least 4 years, plasma HIV-1 RNA was undetectable (<50 copies/mL). Before stimulation, PBMCs underwent CD8+ T cell depletion. Sequencing used immunoSEQ version 4 in survey mode. Some clones are missing from TCRdb's copy, which holds only in-frame ones; the method was immunoSEQ multiplex PCR. Of roughly 30,000 clones detected, around 73% appear once; the ten largest clones hold 0.81%. Germline V gives CDR1 WSHSY, CDR2 SAAADI. Trimming took off 0 bases at V and 2 bases at J, with 7 bases between the two ends. The CDR3 consists of 14 residues. Study conclusions and caveats: TCRbeta richness was lower in CMV- and Gag-responding cells than in anti-CD3/anti-CD28-responding cells.

The starting material was CD4+ T cells sorted from PBMCs after roughly 19-hour stimulation, obtained from a patient who received antiretroviral therapy. The sequence was collected from an adult woman with HIV who was CMV-seropositive. V gene TRBV10-2 combines with J gene TRBJ1-1; D is undetermined. The CDR3, as DNA: TGCGCCAGCAGTGAGTCGAAGGGAAACACTGAAGCTTTCTTT. Its protein product is CASSESKGNTEAFF.